This TCR beta chain emerged from a study of cytomegalovirus exposure and HLA in healthy donors. As regards this clone: Its antigen is undetermined.

Both 60 Vbeta primers and 13 Jbeta primers went into the PCR. Only in-frame clones appear in the TCRdb table, and some are missing; sequencing was by immunoSEQ multiplex PCR. The profile shows 80,000 to 130,000 clones, approximately 68% of them singletons. Notes on the study in general: Testing in vitro showed a few CMV-associated chains specific for CMV antigens.

The specimen sequenced was PBMCs. The receptor was derived from a woman younger than 30 in good health and CMV-seropositive.

In nucleotides, the CDR3 is TGTGCCAGCAGCCCCCCCGGAACAGCCTACGAGCAGTACTTC. Translation: CASSPPGTAYEQYF. This chain joins TRBV7-2 and TRBJ2-7; D not certain. Looked up from germline, CDR1 is SGHTA and CDR2 is FQGNSA. This CDR3 is 14 amino acids long. V lost 5 bases, J lost 2 bases, and 13 bases lay in between.